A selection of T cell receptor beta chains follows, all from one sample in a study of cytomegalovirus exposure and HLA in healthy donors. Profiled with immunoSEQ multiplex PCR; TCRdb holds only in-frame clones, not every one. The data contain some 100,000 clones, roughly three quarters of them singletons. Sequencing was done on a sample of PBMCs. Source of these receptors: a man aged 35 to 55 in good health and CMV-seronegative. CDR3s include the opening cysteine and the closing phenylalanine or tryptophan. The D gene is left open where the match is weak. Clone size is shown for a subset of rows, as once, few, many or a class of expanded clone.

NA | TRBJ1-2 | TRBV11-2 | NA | TGTGCCACCTACGACAGACAGTCCTCTTACTTCTATGGCTACACCTTC | CATYDRQSSYFYGYTF
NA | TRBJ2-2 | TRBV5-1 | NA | TGCGCCACAACCACAGGGATTTTGGCCGGGGAGCTGTTTTTT | CATTTGILAGELFF
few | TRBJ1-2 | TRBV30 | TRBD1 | TGTGCCTTGTACCGGGACAGGGGGGTTCCGTATGGCTACACCTTC | CALYRDRGVPYGYTF
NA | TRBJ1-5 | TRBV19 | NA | TGTGCCAGTAGTATAATGGGGGCAGGTAATCAGCCCCAGCATTTT | CASSIMGAGNQPQHF
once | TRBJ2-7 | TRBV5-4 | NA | TGTGCCAGCAGCCAGAAACCCGGGACTGCCGCGTCCTACGAGCAGTACTTC | CASSQKPGTAASYEQYF
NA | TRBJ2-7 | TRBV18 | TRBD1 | TGTGCCAGCTCACCACCGGGACAGGGGGCATACGAGCAGTACTTC | CASSPPGQGAYEQYF
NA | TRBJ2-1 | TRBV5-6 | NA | TGTGCCAGCAGCTTGTCATATGAGCAGTTCTTC | CASSLSYEQFF
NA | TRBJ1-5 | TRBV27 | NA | TGTGCCAGCAGTCAGACAGCCTATAGCAATCAGCCCCAGCATTTT | CASSQTAYSNQPQHF
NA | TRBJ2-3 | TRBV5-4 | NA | TGTGCCAGCAGCTTGGGAGCGGGACAATCTGGAGATACGCAGTATTTT | CASSLGAGQSGDTQYF
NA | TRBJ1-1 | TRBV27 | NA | TGTGCCAGCAGTAGGGGGACAAACACTGAAGCTTTCTTT | CASSRGTNTEAFF
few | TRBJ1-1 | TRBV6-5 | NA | TGTGCCAGCAGGCGACAGGACCAGAACACTGAAGCTTTCTTT | CASRRQDQNTEAFF
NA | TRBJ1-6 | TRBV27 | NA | TGTGCCAGCAGTTTACCGAATTCACCCCTCCACTTT | CASSLPNSPLHF
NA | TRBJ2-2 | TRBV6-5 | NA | TGTGCCAGCAGTCGCAGCGATTCGGGGAACCTTGGGCTGTTTTTT | CASSRSDSGNLGLFF
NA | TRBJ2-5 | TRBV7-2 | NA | TGTGCCAGCAGCTTAGCGTCCCCAGGGGCCGAGACCCAGTACTTC | CASSLASPGAETQYF
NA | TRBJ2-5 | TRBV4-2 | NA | TGTGCCAGCAGCCAACTAGGGGGGGTCGGACTTCAAGAGACCCAGTACTTC | CASSQLGGVGLQETQYF
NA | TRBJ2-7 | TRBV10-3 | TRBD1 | TGTGCCACCTCGGCCGGGACAGGGAAGCACGAGCAGTACTTC | CATSAGTGKHEQYF
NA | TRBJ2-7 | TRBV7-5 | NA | TGTGTCAGAAGCCCCAAGGAGTCCTACGAGCAGTACTTC | CVRSPKESYEQYF
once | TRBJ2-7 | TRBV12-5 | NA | TGTGCTAGTGGTTTGTGGGACACCACCGTGGGTGAGCAGTACTTC | CASGLWDTTVGEQYF
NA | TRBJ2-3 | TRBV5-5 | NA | TGTGCCAGCAGCTTCAGGGTCCCGGGCACAGATACGCAGTATTTT | CASSFRVPGTDTQYF
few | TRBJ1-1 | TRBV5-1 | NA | TGCGCCAGCAGCATACAAACAGGAGCGAACACTGAAGCTTTCTTT | CASSIQTGANTEAFF
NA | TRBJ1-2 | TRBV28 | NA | TGTGCCAGCAGTCCGCGGGCCAGCAAGGCGGCTTGG | CASSPRASKAAW
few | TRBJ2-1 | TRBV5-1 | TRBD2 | TGCGCCAGCAGCGTAACCCTAGCGGGGGCCACAAGGAGCTCCTACAATGAGCAGTTCTTC | CASSVTLAGATRSSYNEQFF
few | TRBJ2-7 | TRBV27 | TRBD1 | TGTGCCAGCAAAGGGACAGGGGGACTCAAGTACTTC | CASKGTGGLKYF
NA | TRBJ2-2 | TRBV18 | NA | TGTGCCAGCCACGACAGCCCGAACACCGGGGAGCTGTTTTTT | CASHDSPNTGELFF
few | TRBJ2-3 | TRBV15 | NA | TGTGCCACCAGCAAGGAGACGGGATCGCAGTATTTT | CATSKETGSQYF
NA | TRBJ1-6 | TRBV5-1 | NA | TGCGCCAGCAGCGCGTCCATTGGACCCCTCCACTTT | CASSASIGPLHF
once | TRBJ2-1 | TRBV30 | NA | TGTGCCTGGAGTGTCGGGGTCGGGGACAATGAGCAGTTCTTC | CAWSVGVGDNEQFF
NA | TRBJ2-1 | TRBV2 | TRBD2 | TGTGCCAGCAGTGTGAACGTCGGGGGGGTTGAGCAGTTCTTC | CASSVNVGGVEQFF
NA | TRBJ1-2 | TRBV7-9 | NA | TGTGCCAGCAGCTTCCAGGGGAAGGTTTCCTACACCTTC | CASSFQGKVSYTF